This TCR beta chain was profiled in a study of T cells after yellow fever vaccination. General study points: A limited proportion of clonotypes was detected within both the CD4 and CD8 compartments. There was a possibility that FACS-sorted repertoires contained abundant clonotypes contaminating from the bulk population. Post-booster samples contained most primary-vaccination clones (roughly 96% CD4, approximately 88% CD8).

This clonotype appeared a single time. TCRdb re-derived calls from the 5' RACE reads in MiXCR, one entry per CDR3 protein. The sample has 40,000 to 55,000 distinct CDR3 sequences, about 6.6% seen once; the top ten hold 20% to 25%. Germline CDR1 is MNHEY and CDR2 is SVGAGI. V dropped 2 bases and J dropped 7; count of bases not matched to a gene: 5. This CDR3 has 14 residues. The chain combines TRBV6-5 with TRBJ1-2, with TRBD1 identical over 9 bases. The material was CD8+ T cells not binding an NS4B(214-222) dextramer, sorted from PBMCs, obtained about 49 days after the first yellow fever vaccination. The sequence was collected from a man in his late teens or twenties who received the YFV17D yellow fever vaccine. The CDR3 region is CASSYAQGAPGYTF. CDR3 nucleotides: TGTGCCAGCAGTTACGCACAGGGGGCGCCTGGCTACACCTTC.